Listed below are T cell receptor beta chains from one sample, sequenced in a study of T cells in Graves' hyperthyroidism and ophthalmopathy. TCRdb recomputed calls from the multiplex PCR reads with MiXCR, one row per CDR3 protein. The table shows around 490,000 distinct CDR3 sequences, with 20% occurring only once. Input material: blood. These TCRs come from a man in his forties with Graves' ophthalmopathy. Each CDR3 is given with its conserved first and last residue. A D gene is named only where the DNA matches it firmly. Not all rows give a size; the values are once, few, many and, for expanded clones, a class.

D,V,size,J,CDR3,DNA
NA,TRBV12-3/TRBV12-4,few,TRBJ2-2,CASSLYVTGELFF,TGTGCCAGCAGCCTCTACGTCACCGGGGAGCTGTTTTTT
NA,TRBV5-1,many,TRBJ2-7,CASSTQPTNYEQYF,TGCGCCAGCAGCACCCAACCGACTAACTACGAGCAGTACTTC
NA,TRBV5-5,NA,TRBJ1-2,CASRPVGGYTF,TGTGCCAGCAGACCCGTTGGAGGCTACACCTTC
NA,TRBV4-2,many,TRBJ2-3,CASSQETTRQSTDTQYF,TGTGCCAGCAGCCAAGAAACGACGCGACAGAGCACAGATACGCAGTATTTT
NA,TRBV6-1,NA,TRBJ2-2,CASSELNGSGELFF,TGTGCCAGCAGTGAACTCAACGGGTCCGGGGAGCTGTTTTTT
TRBD2,TRBV10-3,NA,TRBJ2-3,CAIKIAGGTDTQYF,TGTGCCATCAAAATAGCGGGGGGCACAGATACGCAGTATTTT
NA,TRBV6-1,NA,TRBJ1-2,CASSTGRGGFYGYTF,TGTGCCAGCAGTACAGGCCGGGGGGGATTCTATGGCTACACCTTC
TRBD2,TRBV13,few,TRBJ2-1,CASSALAATYNEQFF,TGTGCCAGCAGCGCACTAGCGGCTACCTACAATGAGCAGTTCTTC
NA,TRBV4-1,NA,TRBJ2-1,CASSQELSLDEQFF,TGCGCCAGCAGCCAAGAACTAAGTTTGGATGAGCAGTTCTTC
TRBD1,TRBV5-1,NA,TRBJ2-2,CASSLAGTGNTGELFF,TGCGCCAGCAGCTTGGCCGGGACAGGGAACACCGGGGAGCTGTTTTTT
NA,TRBV18,many,TRBJ1-1,CASSPPGVPGVTEAFF,TGTGCCAGCTCACCACCCGGGGTACCAGGGGTCACTGAAGCTTTCTTT
NA,TRBV6-1,many,TRBJ1-1,CASTGGNSHTEAFF,TGTGCCAGCACCGGAGGTAACTCGCACACTGAAGCTTTCTTT
TRBD1,TRBV6-1,few,TRBJ2-7,CASSEAWTGIAYEQYF,TGTGCCAGCAGTGAAGCCTGGACAGGGATTGCCTACGAGCAGTACTTC
NA,TRBV11-2,few,TRBJ2-7,CASRTVSYEQYF,TGTGCCAGCCGGACGGTTTCCTACGAGCAGTACTTC